Here is one T cell receptor (beta chain) with its context. The entry originates in a study of T-cell reconstitution after alpha-beta-depleted transplantation in children. During its preparation, the TCRbeta library received unique molecular identifiers. TCRdb called the PCR reads again in MiXCR, with one record for every CDR3 protein. The sample consists of approximately 400,000 distinct CDR3 sequences, roughly a tenth of them appearing once. CDR3 length equals 16 residues. Unmatched junction bases numbered 11, after V lost 3 bases and J lost 3 bases. Germline CDR1 reads SGDLS; CDR2 reads YYNGEE. This rearrangement joins TRBV9 to TRBJ2-7; 8 nucleotides match TRBD1. The sample here was PBMCs from the stem cell graft donor, taken from the stem cell graft. This sequence was found in a human donor who donated a stem cell graft to a child with acute myeloid leukemia. The CDR3 loop reads CASSALAGTGDYEQYF. CDR3 in DNA: TGTGCCAGCAGCGCTCTCGCCGGGACAGGAGACTACGAGCAGTACTTC. Supplemented by reference TRBV9 and TRBJ2-7, the full variable domain reads DSGVTQTPKHLITATGQRVTLRCSPRSGDLSVYWYQQSLDQGLQFLIQYYNGEERAKGNILERFSAQQFPDLHSELNLSSLELGDSALYFCASSALAGTGDYEQYFGPGTRLTVT.